This entry lists 29 T cell receptor beta chains sequenced from one sample in a study of OX40 agonist ivuxolimab in advanced cancers. TCRdb's table, derived via immunoSEQ multiplex PCR, lists solely in-frame clones and lacks some. The sample contains roughly 70,000 clones, 85% to 90% of which appear only once. Sequenced here: CD4+ or CD8+ T cells sorted from blood, sampled in a trial of the OX40 agonist ivuxolimab. All receptors derive from an adult with an advanced solid tumor such as melanoma, head and neck, liver or kidney cancer.

In its sample, this clone was seen once. The chain is built from TRBV6-5 and TRBJ1-1; D perhaps matches TRBD1 (6 bases). Germline assignment: CDR1 MNHEY and CDR2 SVGAGI. The CDR3 has 15 amino acids. The V gene lost 4 bases and the J gene lost 0 bases, with 12 bases spanning the gap. The CDR3 is CASSWGGSLNTEAFF. CDR3 bases: TGTGCCAGCAGTTGGGGGGGCTCTTTGAACACTGAAGCTTTCTTT.

The J gene is TRBJ1-3, the V gene TRBV7-9, with D perhaps matching TRBD1 (6 bases). V was cut by 5 bases and J by 4 bases, with 12 bases left in between. The CDR3 runs to 14 residues. Germline V gene data show CDR1 as SEHNR and CDR2 as FQNEAQ (reference sequence). The CDR3 sequence is CASSGGPGGNTIYF. The CDR3 DNA is TGTGCCAGCAGCGGGGGCCCAGGCGGAAACACCATATATTTT.

The chain links TRBV7-9 to TRBJ2-7; D gene unclear. The V gene's germline CDR1 is SEHNR and CDR2 FQNEAQ (reference sequence). This CDR3 has 12 amino acids. V shed 5 bases and J shed 5 bases, with 10 bases lying between them. In DNA, the CDR3 is TGTGCCAGCAGCATCCATGCCCACGAGCAGTACTTC. Amino acids: CASSIHAHEQYF.

The genes are TRBV20-1 and TRBJ2-5; no reliable D call. V was clipped by 5 bases and J by 4 bases, with 8 bases between them. CDR3 length equals 11 residues. The germline gives CDR1 DFQATT, CDR2 SNEGSKA (reference sequence). The CDR3 sequence is CSASYLETQYF. As DNA, the CDR3 is TGCAGTGCTTCATACCTAGAGACCCAGTACTTC.

This clone was detected a few times. The rearrangement uses TRBV30 and TRBJ2-5; the D is unclear. The germline V gene encodes CDR1 GTSNPN and CDR2 SVGIG (reference sequence). CDR3 length: 13 amino acids. Trimming removed 5 bases from V and 5 bases from J, with 15 bases in between. The CDR3 nucleotides read TGTGCCTGGCTGAGTATGAGAGAGGAGACCCAGTACTTC. Translation gives CAWLSMREETQYF.

The chain is built from TRBV20-1 and TRBJ2-1; unclear D gene. CDR3 length: 11 amino acids. Trimming took 0 bases from V and 9 from J, leaving 6 bases between them. Germline CDR1 is DFQATT and CDR2 is SNEGSKA (reference sequence). The CDR3 is CSARDSFEQFF. The CDR3 DNA reads as TGCAGTGCTAGAGATAGCTTTGAGCAGTTCTTC.

This clone was recorded once. V gene TRBV9 combines with J gene TRBJ2-3, with TRBD2 matching over 9 bases. Looked up from germline, CDR1 is SGDLS and CDR2 is YYNGEE. V lost 3 bases and J lost 1; bases outside the gene matches: 6. The CDR3 runs 16 residues. The CDR3 coding sequence is TGTGCCAGCAGCGAGACTAGCGGAGGGGGCACAGATACGCAGTATTTT. Translation: CASSETSGGGTDTQYF.

This chain joins TRBV30 and TRBJ2-2; 7 bases are shared with TRBD1. CDR1 and CDR2 from the germline V gene are GTSNPN and SVGIG (reference sequence). The CDR3 is 15 residues long. V lost 3 bases to trimming and J lost 5 bases; unmatched junction nucleotides: 9. The CDR3 spells CAWRGTVRLTGELFF. The CDR3 region has the DNA TGTGCCTGGAGAGGGACAGTCCGACTTACCGGGGAGCTGTTTTTT. The entire variable domain, with the rest obtained from reference TRBV30 and TRBJ2-2, is as follows: SQTIHQWPATLVQPVGSPLSLECTVEGTSNPNLYWYRQAAGRGLQLLFYSVGIGQISSEVPQNLSASRPQDRQFILSSKKLLLSDSGFYLCAWRGTVRLTGELFFGEGSRLTVL.

The genes are TRBV9 and TRBJ2-1; maybe TRBD2 (6 bases). This CDR3 has 16 residues. CDR1 SGDLS and CDR2 YYNGEE come from the germline V gene. Trimming shortened V by 0 bases and J by 1 base, and 11 bases separated the two germline ends. For the CDR3, the DNA is TGTGCCAGCAGCGTAGAGGGCCGGGGGTCCTACAATGAGCAGTTCTTC. It translates to CASSVEGRGSYNEQFF.

This chain joins TRBV7-9 and TRBJ1-3, with a tentative D call TRBD1 (6 bases). The CDR3 loop spans 16 amino acids. With 6 bases removed from V and 0 bases from J, the gap between germline ends came to 15 bases. The germline V gene encodes CDR1 SEHNR and CDR2 FQNEAQ (reference sequence). CDR3: CASSSRTDASGNTIYF. The CDR3 DNA is TGTGCCAGCAGTTCCAGGACAGACGCCTCTGGAAACACCATATATTTT. The variable domain in full, completed from reference TRBV7-9 and TRBJ1-3, reads DTGVSQNPRHKITKRGQNVTFRCDPISEHNRLYWYRQTLGQGPEFLTYFQNEAQLEKSRLLSDRFSAERPKGSFSTLEIQRTEQGDSAMYLCASSSRTDASGNTIYFGEGSWLTVV.

The gene calls are TRBV6-1 and TRBJ2-2; D remains unclear. The CDR3 contains 13 residues. The V end was cut by 3 bases, the J end by 5 bases, with 7 bases between. Germline V lookup: CDR1 MNHNS, CDR2 SASEGT. The CDR3 loop is CASSDRATGELFF. CDR3 nucleotide sequence: TGTGCCAGCAGTGACCGGGCGACCGGGGAGCTGTTTTTT.

V is TRBV10-3 and J is TRBJ2-3, with D perhaps TRBD2 (5 bases). Trimming removed 3 bases from V and 2 bases from J, with 9 bases in between. The CDR3 length is 14 residues. Per germline, CDR1 ENHRY and CDR2 SYGVKD. The CDR3 region has the DNA TGTGCCATCAGTGATGCCGGGAACACAGATACGCAGTATTTT. This translates into CAISDAGNTDTQYF.

V usage is TRBV7-9 and J usage is TRBJ1-1; D uncertain. The CDR3 is made up of 12 amino acids. Trimming removed 5 bases at V and 4 bases at J, with 8 bases between. Per germline, CDR1 SEHNR and CDR2 FQNEAQ (reference sequence). The CDR3 spells CASSASSTEAFF. The CDR3 DNA reads TGTGCCAGCAGCGCGTCCTCCACTGAAGCTTTCTTT. Supplemented by reference TRBV7-9 and TRBJ1-1, the full variable domain reads DTGVSQNPRHKITKRGQNVTFRCDPISEHNRLYWYRQTLGQGPEFLTYFQNEAQLEKSRLLSDRFSAERPKGSFSTLEIQRTEQGDSAMYLCASSASSTEAFFGQGTRLTVV.

The CDR3: CASSHAAQGFRETQYF. The CDR3 DNA reads TGCGCCAGCAGTCACGCCGCCCAGGGGTTCAGGGAGACCCAGTACTTC. The gene calls are TRBV23-1 and TRBJ2-5; possibly TRBD1 for D (6 bases). TRBV23-1 is flagged as an ORF with uncertain function. The CDR3 extends over 16 amino acids. The V gene lost 3 bases and the J gene lost 5 bases, with 19 bases spanning the gap.

The genes are TRBV2 and TRBJ2-2; 11 bases are a match to TRBD2. The CDR3 has 15 amino acids. Germline CDR1 SNHLY, CDR2 FYNNEI. The J segment lost 6 bases and the V segment lost 7 bases, leaving 7 bases of the junction unmatched. The CDR3 loop reads CASTSGTSGAGELFF. In DNA form, the CDR3 reads TGTGCCAGCACATCCGGGACTAGCGGTGCCGGGGAGCTGTTTTTT. Full variable domain (rest looked up from reference TRBV2 and TRBJ2-2): EPEVTQTPSHQVTQMGQEVILRCVPISNHLYFYWYRQILGQKVEFLVSFYNNEISEKSEIFDDQFSVERPDGSNFTLKIRSTKLEDSAMYFCASTSGTSGAGELFFGEGSRLTVL.

The chain employs TRBV5-4 and TRBJ2-7; D not certain. Germline loops: CDR1 SGHNT, CDR2 YYREEE (reference sequence). The CDR3 spans 13 residues. V lost 4 bases to trimming and J lost 4 bases, with 12 bases between them. This chain's CDR3 is CASSPASGYEQYF. As DNA, the CDR3 is TGTGCCAGCAGCCCGGCCAGTGGGTACGAGCAGTACTTC.

The gene calls are TRBV2 and TRBJ2-7; 7 bases are shared with TRBD2. Trimming cost V 4 bases and J 6 bases; bases outside gene matches: 12. Germline loops: CDR1 SNHLY, CDR2 FYNNEI. The CDR3 spans 15 residues. CDR3 amino acids: CASSASGGRTVEQYF. The CDR3 bases are TGTGCCAGCAGTGCCTCCGGCGGGAGAACGGTCGAGCAGTACTTC.

V and J are TRBV27 and TRBJ2-5, with D perhaps matching TRBD1 or TRBD2 (5 bases each). Germline CDR1 is MNHEY and CDR2 is SMNVEV (reference sequence). Trimming stripped 0 bases from V and 4 bases from J, with 15 bases between. The length of the CDR3 is 16 residues. The CDR3 bases are TGTGCCAGCAGTTTATCACCCTCCGGGGCGGGAGAGACCCAGTACTTC. This codes for CASSLSPSGAGETQYF.

The genes are TRBV18 and TRBJ2-7, with D possibly matching TRBD1 (6 bases). CDR3 length: 13 amino acids. V shed 4 bases and J shed 2 bases, with 9 bases lying between them. Germline assignment: CDR1 KGHSH and CDR2 LQKENI. CDR3 in amino acids: CASSRGPTYEQYF. CDR3 in DNA: TGTGCCAGCTCACGGGGGCCGACCTACGAGCAGTACTTC.

The J gene is TRBJ2-7, the V gene TRBV4-2; TRBD1 aligns across 10 bases. This CDR3 spans 14 amino acids. Trimming at V came to 5 bases and at J to 3 bases, leaving 4 bases not matched to a gene. Germline CDR1 LGHNA, CDR2 YNFKEQ. The CDR3: CASSARTGGYEQYF. The CDR3 nucleotides read TGTGCCAGCAGCGCCCGGACAGGGGGCTACGAGCAGTACTTC.

This clone was counted a few times. The rearrangement links TRBV7-8 to TRBJ2-5; 7 bases agree with TRBD1. The J segment lost 2 bases and the V segment lost 3 bases, leaving 9 bases of the junction unmatched. Germline V gene sequence: CDR1 SGHVS, CDR2 FQNEAQ. The CDR3 consists of 16 residues. The CDR3 DNA reads as TGTGCCAGCAGCTTTACAAACAGGGGTGGTCAAGAGACCCAGTACTTC. Translating gives CASSFTNRGGQETQYF.

The chain is built from TRBV11-2 and TRBJ1-1; 7 bases align to TRBD1. This CDR3 spans 14 amino acids. Per germline, CDR1 SGHAT and CDR2 FQNNGV. V lost 5 bases and J lost 4; bases outside the gene matches: 7. CDR3 sequence reads: CASSAMTGSTEAFF. CDR3 in DNA: TGTGCCAGCAGCGCCATGACAGGGAGCACTGAAGCTTTCTTT.

V and J are TRBV5-5 and TRBJ2-7, with D hard to call. CDR3 length equals 13 residues. Trimming removed 1 base from V and 4 bases from J, with 9 bases in between. Per the germline V gene, CDR1 is SGHKS and CDR2 is YYEKEE (reference sequence). CDR3 in DNA: TGTGCCAGCAGCTTGTGGTACGGGTACGAGCAGTACTTC. Translated, it gives CASSLWYGYEQYF.

Details on this clone: The DNA is left out, because the CDR3 cannot be placed on it with certainty; the CDR3 is given as TCRdb lists it. The V gene is TRBV6-6, the J gene TRBJ1-1. Germline V gene sequence: CDR1 MNHNY, CDR2 SVGAGI (reference sequence). The CDR3 is 13 residues long, counting both termini. The CDR3 protein is CASSTSPRAEAFF.

The chain is built from TRBV6-1 and TRBJ1-5, with D unresolved. The V and J ends lost 11 bases and 0 bases respectively, with 11 bases between them. The CDR3 runs 13 residues. The V gene's germline CDR1 is MNHNS and CDR2 SASEGT. The CDR3 reads CAGSAYSNQPQHF. In nucleotides, the CDR3 is TGTGCCGGATCGGCCTATAGCAATCAGCCCCAGCATTTT.

The rearrangement joins TRBV6-1 to TRBJ1-5; TRBD1 agrees at 7 bases. The trim removed 7 bases at V and 7 bases at J, leaving 10 bases unmatched. The V gene's germline CDR1 is MNHNS and CDR2 SASEGT. This CDR3 comprises 14 residues. The CDR3: CASKSGAGGQPQHF. In nucleotides, the CDR3 is TGTGCCAGCAAATCAGGGGCAGGGGGACAGCCCCAGCATTTT.

This rearrangement joins TRBV28 to TRBJ2-1, with 7 bases aligning to TRBD2. This CDR3 region has 13 residues. With V trimmed by 7 bases and J by 7 bases, 7 bases remained unmatched. Per germline, CDR1 MDHEN and CDR2 SYDVKM. The CDR3 sequence: CASNTGGGNEQFF. The CDR3 DNA reads as TGTGCCAGCAATACGGGAGGCGGAAATGAGCAGTTCTTC. The complete variable domain, with remaining parts taken from reference TRBV28 and TRBJ2-1, reads DVKVTQSSRYLVKRTGEKVFLECVQDMDHENMFWYRQDPGLGLRLIYFSYDVKMKEKGDIPEGYSVSREKKERFSLILESASTNQTSMYLCASNTGGGNEQFFGPGTRLTVL.

V usage is TRBV7-6 and J usage is TRBJ1-1; D is possibly TRBD1 (6 bases). This CDR3 spans 15 amino acids. Trimming stripped 4 bases from V and 4 bases from J, with 16 bases between. Looked up from germline, CDR1 is SGHVS and CDR2 is FNYEAQ. The CDR3 here is CASSSRAGDLTEAFF. The CDR3 region has the DNA TGTGCCAGCAGCTCAAGGGCAGGGGACCTCACTGAAGCTTTCTTT.

The gene calls are TRBV28 and TRBJ2-7; 7 bases agree with TRBD1. V shed 8 bases and J 2 bases; nucleotides not matched to a gene: 6. Germline CDR1 and CDR2: MDHEN and SYDVKM. This CDR3 contains 13 residues. The CDR3 sequence is CASAYRGPYEQYF. In DNA, the CDR3 is TGTGCCAGCGCTTACAGGGGCCCCTACGAGCAGTACTTC.